This entry lists 13 T cell receptor beta chains sequenced from one sample in a study of cytomegalovirus exposure and HLA in healthy donors. A multiplex PCR was run with 60 Vbeta primers and 13 Jbeta primers. TCRdb's copy holds only in-frame clones and misses some; the assay was immunoSEQ multiplex PCR. This sample has 140,000 or so clones; around 90% occur once, and the top ten carry around 0.51%. Sequencing was performed on PBMCs. These receptors were collected from a middle-aged woman in good health and CMV-seronegative.

This chain connects TRBV28 to TRBJ2-1; 10 positions match TRBD2. Germline trimming cut 5 bases from V and 3 bases from J; bases unmatched to any gene: 7. The germline V gene encodes CDR1 MDHEN and CDR2 SYDVKM. The CDR3 loop spans 16 amino acids. The CDR3 loop is CASSPSGTSVYNEQFF. The CDR3 DNA sequence: TGTGCCAGCAGTCCATCCGGGACTAGCGTCTACAATGAGCAGTTCTTC.

The chain has TRBV13 and TRBJ2-7, with a possible D match to TRBD1 (6 bases). Germline V CDR1 and CDR2: PRHDT, FYEKMQ (reference sequence). Trimming stripped 1 base from V and 3 bases from J, with 7 bases between. CDR3 length: 13 amino acids. CDR3 sequence (DNA): TGTGCCAGCAGCTTAGAACAGGGCTACGAGCAGTACTTC. Translated, it gives CASSLEQGYEQYF.

This chain connects TRBV6-5 to TRBJ1-1; 7 bases map to TRBD1. V gave up 7 bases and J gave up 4 bases; unmatched junction bases: 9. Germline V gene data show CDR1 as MNHEY and CDR2 as SVGAGI. The CDR3 extends over 14 amino acids. CDR3 loop: CASTPGGFGTEAFF. The CDR3 region has the DNA TGTGCCAGCACCCCAGGGGGATTTGGCACTGAAGCTTTCTTT.

The chain has TRBV5-1 and TRBJ2-5, with TRBD2 as a possible D gene (7 bases). CDR1 and CDR2 (germline): SGHRS, YFSETQ. CDR3 length: 15 amino acids. Trimming removed 4 bases from V and 5 bases from J, with 18 bases in between. CDR3 DNA sequence: TGCGCCAGCAGCCCAGGGGAGCGGGAAGGGGAGACCCAGTACTTC. Its protein is CASSPGEREGETQYF.

The chain combines TRBV11-2 with TRBJ2-7, with 10 positions matching TRBD2. V was clipped by 6 bases and J by 4 bases; unmatched bases: 6. The germline CDR1 and CDR2 sequences are SGHAT and FQNNGV. The CDR3 loop spans 14 amino acids. This CDR3 is CASSLLAGPYEQYF. The CDR3 region has the DNA TGTGCCAGCAGTCTACTAGCGGGACCGTACGAGCAGTACTTC.

A word on this clone: At one end the junction does not follow the germline gene, possibly because of a read error. V gene TRBV27 combines with J gene TRBJ2-7; D unresolved. The CDR3 runs 13 residues. Looked up from germline, CDR1 is MNHEY and CDR2 is SMNVEV (reference sequence). CDR3: CASSLFPHALENF. The CDR3 region has the DNA TGTGCCAGCAGTTTATTCCCGCACGCCTTAGAGAACTTC.

This rearrangement joins TRBV6-5 to TRBJ1-2; 10 bases line up with TRBD1. V gave up 8 bases and J gave up 3 bases; unmatched junction bases: 3. The CDR3 has 13 amino acids. CDR1 and CDR2 from the germline V gene are MNHEY and SVGAGI. The chain's CDR3 is CASGDRGYYGYTF. The CDR3 DNA reads TGTGCCAGCGGGGACAGGGGTTACTATGGCTACACCTTC.

This clone turned up a few times. V is TRBV28 and J is TRBJ2-5, with 10 bases aligning to TRBD1. Germline lookup yields CDR1 MDHEN and CDR2 SYDVKM. V dropped 5 bases and J dropped 4; count of bases not matched to a gene: 4. This CDR3 contains 14 residues. The CDR3 bases are TGTGCCAGCAGTGTGGACAGGGGGGGAGAGACCCAGTACTTC. As protein: CASSVDRGGETQYF. Variable domain in full (rest from reference TRBV28 and TRBJ2-5): DVKVTQSSRYLVKRTGEKVFLECVQDMDHENMFWYRQDPGLGLRLIYFSYDVKMKEKGDIPEGYSVSREKKERFSLILESASTNQTSMYLCASSVDRGGETQYFGPGTRLLVL.

J is TRBJ2-3 and V is TRBV4-2; D possibly corresponds to TRBD2 (6 bases). Trimming shortened V by 0 bases and J by 6 bases, and 16 bases separated the two germline ends. The CDR3 covers 16 residues. Germline values: CDR1 LGHNA, CDR2 YNFKEQ. Here the CDR3 DNA reads TGTGCCAGCAGCCAAGATGGAGGAGGGAGTTGGGATACGCAGTATTTT. Translated, it gives CASSQDGGGSWDTQYF.

The chain employs TRBV7-8 and TRBJ2-7, with TRBD2 matching 10 bases. The CDR3 runs to 14 residues. The V gene's germline CDR1 is SGHVS and CDR2 FQNEAQ. V gave up 7 bases and J gave up 4 bases; unmatched junction bases: 7. The CDR3 reads CASTRTSGMYEQYF. Here the CDR3 DNA reads TGTGCCAGCACAAGAACTAGCGGGATGTACGAGCAGTACTTC.

About this clone itself: Other DNA sequences from this sample encode an identical CDR3 as well. This chain joins TRBV7-9 and TRBJ2-5, with 10 bases identical to TRBD2. The CDR3 has 14 residues. The V and J ends lost 3 bases and 5 bases, in that order; junction bases with no gene match: 3. Germline V CDR1 and CDR2: SEHNR, FQNEAQ (reference sequence). The CDR3 reads CASSFGLAAETQYF. The DNA of the CDR3 is TGTGCCAGCAGCTTCGGACTAGCGGCGGAGACCCAGTACTTC.

The J gene is TRBJ2-1, the V gene TRBV11-3; unclear D gene. CDR1 SGHNT and CDR2 YENEEA come from the germline V gene. Trimming left V 2 bases short and J 8 bases short, with 10 bases between. This CDR3 spans 13 amino acids. CDR3 region: CASSLWAFDEQFF. CDR3 in DNA: TGTGCCAGCAGCTTATGGGCCTTCGATGAGCAGTTCTTC.

This chain connects TRBV7-8 to TRBJ2-1; D is perhaps TRBD2 (6 bases). V was shortened by 4 bases and J by 8 bases, with 12 bases between the two germline ends. Germline assignment: CDR1 SGHVS and CDR2 FQNEAQ. The length of the CDR3 is 13 residues. CDR3 sequence (DNA): TGTGCCAGCAGCTCCCTTAGGAGGGATGAGCAGTTCTTC. Translating it yields CASSSLRRDEQFF.